This TCR beta chain was recorded in a study of shared clonotypes between healthy human individuals. Terminally differentiated effector memory CD45RA+ cells were excluded by CCR7 positive selection of CD45RO-negative cells. Sequencing used immunoSEQ multiplex PCR; TCRdb keeps in-frame clones, though not all of them. The data hold approximately 810,000 clones, with 80% to 95% observed a single time. A single count supports this clone. Other DNA variants within this sample encode the same CDR3. Germline assignment: CDR1 LNHNV and CDR2 YYDKDF (reference sequence). The CDR3 totals 15 residues. V dropped 0 bases and J dropped 2 bases, with 5 bases sitting between them.

The source of this sequence is a man aged 25-40 years in good health. The specimen was naive CD8+ T cells sorted from blood. The chain uses TRBV15 and TRBJ2-6; D call uncertain. This chain's CDR3 is CATSRDRAGANVLTF. The CDR3 DNA is TGTGCCACCAGCAGAGACAGAGCTGGGGCCAACGTCCTGACTTTC.